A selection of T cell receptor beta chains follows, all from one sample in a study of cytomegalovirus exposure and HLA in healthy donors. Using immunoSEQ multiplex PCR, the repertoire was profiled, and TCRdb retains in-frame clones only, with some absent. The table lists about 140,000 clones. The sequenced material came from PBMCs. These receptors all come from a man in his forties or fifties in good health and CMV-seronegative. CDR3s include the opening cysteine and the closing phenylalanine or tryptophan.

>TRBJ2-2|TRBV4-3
CASSSQGFAGELFF
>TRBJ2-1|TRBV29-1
CSGTSDNEQFF
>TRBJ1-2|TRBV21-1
CASSNMTGGDGYTF
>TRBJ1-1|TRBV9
CASSVSGSDTEAFF
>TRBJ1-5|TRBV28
CASSSDSPNQPQHF
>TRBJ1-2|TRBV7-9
CASSRDSYGYTF
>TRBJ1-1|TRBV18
CASSRDTLNTEAFF
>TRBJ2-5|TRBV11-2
CASSNRQEKTQYF
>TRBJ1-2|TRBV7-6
CASSPDRGPPNYGYTF
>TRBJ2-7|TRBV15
CATSPEDYEQYF
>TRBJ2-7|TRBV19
CASSRNQGLYEQYF
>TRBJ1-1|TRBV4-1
CASSQDPGGLTEAFF
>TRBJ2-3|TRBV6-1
CARRRGARRDTQYF
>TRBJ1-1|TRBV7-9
CASSLVRVEDTEAFF
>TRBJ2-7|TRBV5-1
CASSWEGRTYEQYF
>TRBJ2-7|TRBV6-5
CASSYSLAPLDEQYF
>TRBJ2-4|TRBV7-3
CASSPTGGAGNIQYF
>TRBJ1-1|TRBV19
CASSIGAGWRTEAFF
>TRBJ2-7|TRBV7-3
CASSVDRGYEQYF
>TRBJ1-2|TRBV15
CATSGRTGAFGYTF
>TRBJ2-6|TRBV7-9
CASSSTGELFGANVLTF
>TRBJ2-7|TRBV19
CASSPVSQGRNEQYF
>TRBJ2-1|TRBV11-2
CASSLDWGSDEQFF
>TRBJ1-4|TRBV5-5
CASSSQINEKLFF
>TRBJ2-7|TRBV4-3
CASSQAVSYEQYF
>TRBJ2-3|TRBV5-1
CASSRGQGPTDTQYF
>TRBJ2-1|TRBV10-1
CASRHGTDFYNEQFF
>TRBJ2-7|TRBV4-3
CASSQQDRAYEQYF
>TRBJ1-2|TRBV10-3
CAISERVYGYTF
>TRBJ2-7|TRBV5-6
CASRSWGLAGPYEQYF
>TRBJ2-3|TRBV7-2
CASSSEPIAGGQYF
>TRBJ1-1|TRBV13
CASSTGQPGRAFF
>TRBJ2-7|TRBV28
CASSGPRQGSLGQYF
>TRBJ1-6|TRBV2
CASSDLNSPLHF
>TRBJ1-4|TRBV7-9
CASSFRQENEKLFF
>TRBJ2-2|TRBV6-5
CASSPPGRNTGELFF
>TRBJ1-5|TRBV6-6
CASSYSHRGNQPQHF
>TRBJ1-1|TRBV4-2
CASSQDPDTEAFF
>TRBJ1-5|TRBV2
CASSRDRDQPQHF
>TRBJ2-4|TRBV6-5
CASSYRYRGPGDIQYF
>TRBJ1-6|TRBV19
CASSIGGQGLRNSPLHF
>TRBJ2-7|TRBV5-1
CASSWGQGVVYEQYF
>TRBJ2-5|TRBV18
CASSPAGGETREQYF
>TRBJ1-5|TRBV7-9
CASSLGGTGTFYQPQHF
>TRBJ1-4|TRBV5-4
CASSLDSATNEKLFF
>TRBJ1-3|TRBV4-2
CASSQNMMTASGNTIYF
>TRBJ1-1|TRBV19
CASRNRVSAIMNTEAFF
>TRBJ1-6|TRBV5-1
CASSLEDTGAPLHF
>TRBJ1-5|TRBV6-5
CASSPQVYSNQPQHF
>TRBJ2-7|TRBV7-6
CASSTGGTGEQYF
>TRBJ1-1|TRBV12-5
CASGPGGRTEAFF
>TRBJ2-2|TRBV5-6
CASNRDAGELFF
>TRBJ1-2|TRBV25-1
CASSESGRQYYGYTF
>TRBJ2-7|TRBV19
CASSPDYSYEQYF
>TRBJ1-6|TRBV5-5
CASSDLDLPPLHF